The next 30 T cell receptor beta chains were all read from a single sample in a study of Graves' ophthalmopathy and Graves' hyperthyroidism (dated by TCRdb to 2016 to 2019). The reads were generated on an Illumina HiSeq 2000. For repertoire sequencing, the TCR beta CDR3 regions were amplified from RNA transcripts. HTBI primers and the Qiagen OneStep RT-PCR kit were used in a first-round RT-PCR, which was followed by a second-round multiplex PCR, size selection and purification. The public reads were run again by TCRdb, first through fastp at Q25 and then through MiXCR, and only productive beta chains were kept. Every CDR3 protein is listed once, alongside the most common genes and DNA of its rows. This sample has hundreds of thousands of distinct CDR3 sequences in its table, and about a fifth of those were observed once. Around 7% of the sample is held by the ten biggest clonotypes. Sequenced material: peripheral blood. Every receptor here comes from a woman aged 18-29 years with stable Graves' hyperthyroidism. Some clones in this sample may be carry-over from other donors' samples. Donor details come from another sample of the same person, matched by shared clones.

This clonotype appeared many times. The chain recombines TRBV27 with TRBJ1-6; TRBD1 is a possible D gene (6 bases). The germline gives CDR1 MNHEY, CDR2 SMNVEV (reference sequence). The length of the CDR3 is 16 residues. V lost 0 bases to trimming and J lost 5 bases, with 11 bases between them. CDR3 amino acids: CASSLSVRGNNSPLHF. The CDR3 DNA sequence: TGTGCCAGCAGTTTATCCGTTAGGGGGAATAATTCACCCCTCCACTTT.

The rearrangement joins TRBV12-3 or TRBV12-4 to TRBJ1-1; TRBD1 is a possible D gene (6 bases). V was pared by 3 bases and J by 6 bases, with 14 bases between. This CDR3 region has 14 residues. The CDR3 spells CASSFIGGAAEAFF. The DNA of the CDR3 is TGTGCCAGCAGTTTCATTGGGGGCGCCGCTGAAGCTTTCTTT.

This clonotype was counted ten times or more. The gene calls are TRBV10-3 and TRBJ2-2; D not certain. The CDR3 loop spans 16 amino acids. The V and J ends lost 4 bases and 2 bases respectively, with 14 bases between them. Germline values: CDR1 ENHRY, CDR2 SYGVKD. CDR3 sequence: CAISAFEQTNTGELFF. The CDR3 DNA is TGTGCCATCAGTGCTTTTGAACAGACTAACACCGGGGAGCTGTTTTTT.

The sample holds one count of this clonotype. This chain uses TRBV11-2 with TRBJ1-1; no firm D call. Germline assignment: CDR1 SGHAT and CDR2 FQNNGV. V was cut by 3 bases and J by 5 bases, with 10 bases left in between. This CDR3 region has 13 residues. For the CDR3, the DNA is TGTGCCAGCAGCTTCGGGGAGATAACTGAAGCTTTCTTT. It specifies CASSFGEITEAFF.

With respect to this clonotype: Relative to the germline gene, one junction end is altered; a read error may explain this. The rearrangement links TRBV12-3 or TRBV12-4 to TRBJ1-5, with D tentatively TRBD1 (6 bases). This CDR3 is built from 15 residues. DNA for the CDR3: TGTGCCAGCAGTTTAATACAGGGAAGCAATCAGCACCAGCATTTT. This gives the protein CASSLIQGSNQHQHF.

This clonotype was counted at least ten times. The V and J genes are TRBV20-1 and TRBJ1-5; D may be TRBD1 (5 bases). Germline V gives CDR1 DFQATT, CDR2 SNEGSKA (reference sequence). The V and J ends lost 6 bases and 8 bases respectively, with 23 bases between them. The CDR3 spans 15 residues. The DNA of the CDR3 is TGCAGTGCCACAGATGGGTGGACACCGACGGAGCCCCAGCATTTT. This gives the protein CSATDGWTPTEPQHF.

This clonotype appeared many times. V is TRBV6-5 and J is TRBJ2-6, with TRBD1 matching over 10 bases. The V gene end was trimmed by 7 bases and the J gene end by 0 bases; junction bases not matched to a gene: 6. The germline CDR1 and CDR2 sequences are MNHEY and SVGAGI. The CDR3 has 17 amino acids. The CDR3 protein is CASTRDRGYSGANVLTF. The CDR3 DNA reads as TGTGCCAGCACTAGGGACAGGGGCTACTCTGGGGCCAACGTCCTGACTTTC.

This clonotype was seen ten or more times. V gene TRBV19 combines with J gene TRBJ1-3; a weak D match, TRBD1 (5 bases). V lost 10 bases to trimming and J lost 0 bases, with 10 bases between them. There are 13 residues in the CDR3. Germline assignment: CDR1 LNHDA and CDR2 SQIVND (reference sequence). Here the CDR3 reads CATRQSSGNTIYF. For the CDR3, the DNA is TGTGCCACCCGACAGAGCTCTGGAAACACCATATATTTT.

At least ten counts were recorded for this clonotype. The chain uses TRBV9 and TRBJ2-2; TRBD1 matches 10 bases. Per the germline V gene, CDR1 is SGDLS and CDR2 is YYNGEE. The CDR3 has 15 residues. V lost 3 bases to trimming and J lost 6 bases; unmatched junction nucleotides: 5. CDR3 nucleotides: TGTGCCAGCAGCGCGACAGGGGGCGCGTCCGGGGAGCTGTTTTTT. It is translated as CASSATGGASGELFF.

V gene TRBV20-1 combines with J gene TRBJ1-2; 12 bases are shared with TRBD1. The V and J ends lost 0 bases and 6 bases, in that order; junction bases with no gene match: 11. CDR3 size: 17 residues. From germline, CDR1 is DFQATT and CDR2 SNEGSKA (reference sequence). CDR3 amino acids: CSARDFERDRGPDGYTF. CDR3 DNA: TGCAGTGCTAGAGATTTCGAGAGGGACAGGGGGCCTGATGGCTACACCTTC.

This clonotype appeared many times. This sequence joins TRBV11-1 and TRBJ2-6; D remains unclear. V dropped 6 bases and J dropped 4 bases, with 19 bases sitting between them. This CDR3 is 17 amino acids long. The V gene's germline CDR1 is SGHAT and CDR2 FQDESV (reference sequence). The chain's CDR3 is CASRRRILGRGANVLTF. The CDR3 DNA reads as TGTGCCAGCAGACGGCGTATCCTTGGCCGAGGGGCCAACGTCCTGACTTTC.

This clonotype was observed a handful of times. This CDR3 reads CASSWEDNSYNSPLHF. CDR3 coding DNA: TGTGCCAGCAGTTGGGAGGACAACTCCTATAATTCACCCCTCCACTTT. J is TRBJ1-6 and V is TRBV6-2 or TRBV6-3; perhaps TRBD1 as D (5 bases). The CDR3 loop spans 16 amino acids. CDR1 MNHEY and CDR2 SVGEGT come from the germline V gene. The germline V and J ends were trimmed by 4 bases and 0 bases, with 10 bases remaining between them.

This clonotype was counted at least ten times. The chain is built from TRBV5-4 and TRBJ1-1; D perhaps matches TRBD1 (5 bases). V gave up 4 bases and J gave up 1 base, with 11 bases separating them. CDR3 length equals 14 residues. The V gene's germline CDR1 is SGHNT and CDR2 YYREEE (reference sequence). CDR3 DNA sequence: TGTGCCAGCAGCCAGGACGGGACGAACACTGAAGCTTTCTTT. Its protein is CASSQDGTNTEAFF.

This clonotype was detected ten times or more. The CDR3 coding sequence is TGTGCCTGGAGTGTTGGGATTTATGGCTACACCTTC. Its translation: CAWSVGIYGYTF. This chain uses TRBV30 with TRBJ1-2, with no clear D. The CDR3 totals 12 residues. Germline values: CDR1 GTSNPN, CDR2 SVGIG (reference sequence). The V and J ends lost 0 bases and 5 bases respectively, with 7 bases between them.

About this clonotype itself: A junction end diverges from the germline sequence, so it may reflect a read error. This rearrangement joins TRBV14 to TRBJ2-7; D gene ambiguous. The CDR3 length is 12 residues. The germline V gene encodes CDR1 SGHDN and CDR2 FVKESK. The CDR3 sequence: CAGSQNPYEQYF. CDR3 DNA sequence: TGTGCCGGCAGCCAAAACCCTTACGAGCAGTACTTC.

The table lists this clonotype with many counts. V is TRBV6-5 and J is TRBJ1-1; D is unclear. Trimming took off 1 base at V and 1 base at J, with 10 bases between the two ends. This CDR3 spans 15 amino acids. In germline, CDR1 is MNHEY, CDR2 SVGAGI. CDR3 DNA: TGTGCCAGCAGTTACTTTAATACGGCGAACACTGAAGCTTTCTTT. Amino acid sequence: CASSYFNTANTEAFF.

This clonotype was recorded a few times. Germline and junction disagree at one end, which may indicate a read error. V usage is TRBV12-5 and J usage is TRBJ2-5; TRBD2 aligns across 9 bases. CDR3 size: 14 residues. CDR1 and CDR2 (germline): LGHNT, FRNRAP. In DNA, the CDR3 is TGCGCTAGTGACCAGCGGGGGGCTGAAGAGACCCAGTACTTC. As protein: CASDQRGAEETQYF.

The sample holds many counts of this clonotype. V and J are TRBV12-5 and TRBJ1-2; 7 nucleotides align to TRBD1. The germline V gene has CDR1 LGHNT and CDR2 FRNRAP. The CDR3 loop spans 16 amino acids. Trimming cost V 0 bases and J 3 bases; bases outside gene matches: 7. The CDR3 DNA sequence: TGTGCTAGTGGTTTGGTAACAGGGGCAGTCGACTATGGCTACACCTTC. Translating it yields CASGLVTGAVDYGYTF.

This clonotype was counted ten times or more. The chain joins TRBV2 to TRBJ1-5; 9 nucleotides agree with TRBD1. CDR1 SNHLY and CDR2 FYNNEI come from the germline V gene. J lost 1 base, V lost 6 bases, and 4 bases had no gene match. This CDR3 contains 15 residues. The CDR3 loop is CASSHRGQSNQPQHF. Written as DNA, the CDR3 is TGTGCCAGCAGCCACAGGGGGCAGAGCAATCAGCCCCAGCATTTT.

The chain couples TRBV25-1 to TRBJ2-5; TRBD1 is a possible D gene (6 bases). Looked up from germline, CDR1 is MGHDK and CDR2 is SYGVNS. Trimming took off 3 bases at V and 5 bases at J, with 16 bases between the two ends. The CDR3 covers 15 residues. CDR3 residues: CASSEGQGTGETQYF. CDR3 DNA sequence: TGTGCCAGCAGTGAGGGTCAGGGGACGGGGGAGACCCAGTACTTC.

This clonotype was recorded at least ten times. V usage is TRBV7-9 and J usage is TRBJ2-2; D remains unclear. Germline CDR1 is SEHNR and CDR2 is FQNEAQ (reference sequence). V gave up 5 bases and J gave up 3 bases, with 7 bases separating them. This CDR3 region has 13 residues. The CDR3 sequence: CASSAAYTGELFF. CDR3 bases: TGTGCCAGCAGCGCAGCGTACACCGGGGAGCTGTTTTTT.

The chain recombines TRBV11-2 with TRBJ1-5; TRBD1 agrees at 10 bases. Germline loops: CDR1 SGHAT, CDR2 FQNNGV. This CDR3 contains 16 residues. The V and J ends lost 2 bases and 3 bases, in that order; junction bases with no gene match: 4. The DNA for the CDR3 is TGTGCCAGCAGCTTAAGGACAGGGGGGGACAATCAGCCCCAGCATTTT. Translating it yields CASSLRTGGDNQPQHF.

This clonotype came up many times. CDR3 nucleotides: TGTGCCGCCCGACAGGGACTTAATTCACCCCTCCACTTT. Encoded protein: CAARQGLNSPLHF. V usage is TRBV6-2 or TRBV6-3 and J usage is TRBJ1-6; 7 nucleotides match TRBD1. The germline V gene has CDR1 MNHEY and CDR2 SVGEGT. V was pared by 11 bases and J by 6 bases, with 7 bases of the junction left unmatched. CDR3 length equals 13 residues.

This clonotype was seen ten or more times. The chain is built from TRBV5-1 and TRBJ2-2, with 9 bases lining up with TRBD1. Germline assignment: CDR1 SGHRS and CDR2 YFSETQ. The ends lost 4 bases at V and 7 bases at J; junction bases unmatched: 14. This CDR3 is built from 17 residues. The CDR3 region has the DNA TGCGCCAGCAGCCCCGTTACAGGGGGCGTCTATGGCGGGGAGCTGTTTTTT. Protein: CASSPVTGGVYGGELFF.

This clonotype occurred many times. V gene TRBV28 combines with J gene TRBJ2-7; unclear D gene. V lost 6 bases to trimming and J lost 7 bases, with 10 bases between them. This CDR3 contains 11 residues. Germline-derived CDR1 and CDR2 are MDHEN and SYDVKM. CDR3 amino acids: CASSPFGEQYF. In DNA form, the CDR3 reads TGTGCCAGCAGCCCTTTCGGAGAGCAGTACTTC. Looking up the rest from reference TRBV28 and TRBJ2-7 gives the full variable domain: DVKVTQSSRYLVKRTGEKVFLECVQDMDHENMFWYRQDPGLGLRLIYFSYDVKMKEKGDIPEGYSVSREKKERFSLILESASTNQTSMYLCASSPFGEQYFGPGTRLTVT.

This clonotype was picked up one time. This rearrangement joins TRBV28 to TRBJ1-2, with D unresolved. The V gene's germline CDR1 is MDHEN and CDR2 SYDVKM. The CDR3 sequence is 11 residues long. V was clipped by 5 bases and J by 8 bases, with 9 bases between them. CDR3 in amino acids: CASSNARGYTF. The DNA of the CDR3 is TGTGCCAGCAGTAATGCACGGGGCTACACCTTC.

This clonotype was counted ten times or more. The chain combines TRBV30 with TRBJ1-2; a weak D match, TRBD1 (5 bases). The CDR3 is made up of 11 amino acids. V lost 8 bases and J 8 bases, leaving 15 bases between the germline ends. The germline V gene has CDR1 GTSNPN and CDR2 SVGIG (reference sequence). The CDR3 loop reads CAAWWGKGYTF. CDR3 bases: TGTGCCGCCTGGTGGGGGAAAGGCTACACCTTC.

The V gene is TRBV10-2, the J gene TRBJ1-6, with D possibly TRBD1 on 5 matching bases. This CDR3 has 15 amino acids. V was clipped by 0 bases and J by 7 bases, with 10 bases between them. Germline V gene sequence: CDR1 WSHSY, CDR2 SAAADI. CDR3 sequence reads: CASSESQGGNSPLHF. The CDR3 coding sequence is TGCGCCAGCAGTGAGTCCCAGGGAGGAAATTCACCCCTCCACTTT.

This clonotype was recorded a few times. The chain uses TRBV4-2 and TRBJ1-6; D unresolved. The V end lost 1 base, the J end lost 8 bases, and 9 bases lay between the germline ends. Per the germline V gene, CDR1 is LGHNA and CDR2 is YNFKEQ. The CDR3 is 14 amino acids. The CDR3 region is CASSQGQTHSPLHF. The CDR3 region has the DNA TGTGCCAGCAGCCAAGGGCAAACGCATTCACCCCTCCACTTT.

The gene calls are TRBV6-5 and TRBJ2-7, with D unresolved. Germline V gene data show CDR1 as MNHEY and CDR2 as SVGAGI. CDR3 length: 15 amino acids. V dropped 0 bases and J dropped 0 bases, with 9 bases sitting between them. The CDR3 sequence is CASSYSDTLSYEQYF. The CDR3 nucleotides read TGTGCCAGCAGTTACTCCGATACTCTCTCCTACGAGCAGTACTTC.